This entry describes one T cell receptor beta chain. These data come from a study of blood T cell repertoires in COVID-19. Study details: COVID-19 samples collected from the United States, Italy and Spain covered acute and convalescent phases.

The data were produced by immunoSEQ multiplex PCR, yet TCRdb's version contains in-frame clones alone and is incomplete. This table holds 200,000 to 250,000 clones, around 90% found once. The sample consisted of peripheral blood. The receptor was derived from a man aged 18 to 30 with active or convalescent COVID-19.

CDR3 sequence: CASSSSGTGSTGELFF. Written as DNA, the CDR3 is TGTGCCAGCAGCTCAAGCGGGACAGGGAGCACCGGGGAGCTGTTTTTT. The rearrangement joins TRBV7-9 to TRBJ2-2, with TRBD1 matching 9 bases. CDR1 is SEHNR and CDR2 is FQNEAQ in the germline V gene (reference sequence). The CDR3 length is 16 residues. J gave up 4 bases and V 4 bases, and 7 bases lay outside the gene matches.